One and the same sample provided the 29 T cell receptor beta chains below, sequenced in a study of T cells in Graves' hyperthyroidism and ophthalmopathy. TCR beta CDR3 region amplification was performed from RNA transcripts. HTBI primers were the set used in a first-round RT-PCR of the TCR CDR3. From the multiplex PCR reads, TCRdb called clonotypes with MiXCR, one entry per CDR3 protein. The sample lists about 480,000 distinct CDR3 sequences, about 20% occurring once. The source material was blood. These receptors came from a woman aged 70 to 79 with Graves' ophthalmopathy.

The chain combines TRBV29-1 with TRBJ2-1, with 7 bases lining up with TRBD1. The junction had 9 bases not matched to a gene; V was cut back by 7 bases and J by 3 bases. In germline, CDR1 is SQVTM, CDR2 ANQGSEA. CDR3 length equals 14 residues. CDR3 in DNA: TGCAGCGCCCGCCCCCGGGACAGCTACAATGAGCAGTTCTTC. This translates into CSARPRDSYNEQFF.

This clonotype was seen repeatedly, ten times or more. This sequence joins TRBV2 and TRBJ1-3; 7 positions agree with TRBD1. Germline-derived CDR1 and CDR2 are SNHLY and FYNNEI. V lost 5 bases and J lost 0; bases outside the gene matches: 7. The CDR3 loop spans 16 amino acids. The CDR3 DNA is TGTGCCAGCAGTTTTGGGACAGCCTACTCTGGAAACACCATATATTTT. It encodes CASSFGTAYSGNTIYF.

This clonotype showed up just a few times. This chain uses TRBV15 with TRBJ2-5; the match to TRBD1 covers 10 bases. V lost 3 bases and J lost 5; bases outside the gene matches: 9. The CDR3 length is 16 residues. The germline V gene has CDR1 LNHNV and CDR2 YYDKDF (reference sequence). The CDR3 nucleotides are TGTGCCACCAGCAGGGGGGAGACAGGGGGCTCGGAGACCCAGTACTTC. It encodes CATSRGETGGSETQYF.

This clonotype was seen many times. V is TRBV2 and J is TRBJ2-3; D may be TRBD2 (5 bases). In germline, CDR1 is SNHLY, CDR2 FYNNEI. V lost 6 bases, J lost 3 bases, and 13 bases lay in between. This CDR3 has 14 residues. The CDR3 DNA reads TGTGCCAGCAGGCTGGGAGTTGGGACAGATACGCAGTATTTT. It is translated as CASRLGVGTDTQYF.

This clonotype was detected ten times or more. The V gene is TRBV3-1, the J gene TRBJ2-2; a possible D gene is TRBD2 (5 bases). The CDR3 is 16 residues long. CDR1 is LGHDT and CDR2 is YNNKEL in the germline V gene (reference sequence). Between the trimmed V and J ends, which lost 4 bases and 0 bases, there was a span of 12 bases. The DNA for the CDR3 is TGTGCCAGCAGCCTAGAAAAGCGGTCGAACACCGGGGAGCTGTTTTTT. It specifies CASSLEKRSNTGELFF.

This clonotype was seen at least ten times. J is TRBJ2-1 and V is TRBV12-3 or TRBV12-4; D not resolved. The CDR3 length is 16 residues. With 5 bases removed from V and 0 bases from J, the gap between germline ends came to 14 bases. The CDR3 DNA reads TGTGCCAGCAGTGAGCAGACGTTAAGCTCCTACAATGAGCAGTTCTTC. As protein: CASSEQTLSSYNEQFF.

This chain connects TRBV10-3 to TRBJ2-7; 9 bases map to TRBD2. The CDR3 sequence is 16 residues long. The germline CDR1 and CDR2 sequences are ENHRY and SYGVKD. V was clipped by 6 bases and J by 4 bases; unmatched bases: 13. This CDR3 reads CAIRTGGGASYYEQYF. The DNA for the CDR3 is TGTGCCATCAGGACCGGCGGGGGGGCCTCATATTACGAGCAGTACTTC.

The genes are TRBV7-2 and TRBJ2-5; D call uncertain. Germline V gives CDR1 SGHTA, CDR2 FQGNSA. This CDR3 has 14 residues. Trimming left V 4 bases short and J 1 base short, with 10 bases between. The CDR3 reads CASSSSYFQETQYF. The CDR3 DNA is TGTGCCAGCAGCTCCTCGTATTTCCAAGAGACCCAGTACTTC.

This clonotype was picked up a small number of times. The chain has TRBV6-6 and TRBJ2-7; D is unclear. The CDR3 spans 16 residues. Looked up from germline, CDR1 is MNHNY and CDR2 is SVGAGI (reference sequence). Trimming left V 2 bases short and J 4 bases short, with 18 bases between. CDR3 loop: CASSYLGPLPDYEQYF. CDR3 in DNA: TGTGCCAGCAGTTACCTTGGACCCCTCCCCGATTACGAGCAGTACTTC.

This clonotype appeared many times. The chain's CDR3 is CASSPTAATMNTEAFF. CDR3 DNA sequence: TGTGCCAGCAGCCCTACGGCCGCCACCATGAACACTGAAGCTTTCTTT. J is TRBJ1-1 and V is TRBV11-2; D gene uncertain. Germline CDR1 and CDR2: SGHAT and FQNNGV. The V and J ends lost 5 bases and 0 bases respectively, with 16 bases between them. There are 16 residues in the CDR3. Together with reference TRBV11-2 and TRBJ1-1, the CDR3 gives the full variable domain: EAGVAQSPRYKIIEKRQSVAFWCNPISGHATLYWYQQILGQGPKLLIQFQNNGVVDDSQLPKDRFSAERLKGVDSTLKIQPAKLEDSAVYLCASSPTAATMNTEAFFGQGTRLTVV.

This chain connects TRBV7-8 to TRBJ1-2, with D perhaps matching TRBD1 (5 bases). The CDR3 runs to 16 residues. CDR1 is SGHVS, CDR2 FQNEAQ, per germline. The ends were cut back, 5 bases at V and 0 bases at J, with 16 bases in the middle. CDR3 bases: TGTGCCAGCAGCCAGCCGAAGACAGTAACTAACTATGGCTACACCTTC. This codes for CASSQPKTVTNYGYTF.

This clonotype was recorded a few times. The V gene is TRBV29-1, the J gene TRBJ1-2, with D uncertain. The CDR3 totals 11 residues. Trimming removed 3 bases from V and 4 bases from J, with 6 bases in between. Germline V gene data show CDR1 as SQVTM and CDR2 as ANQGSEA. The chain's CDR3 is CSVDSPYGYTF. The CDR3 DNA follows: TGCAGCGTTGATTCCCCCTATGGCTACACCTTC.

The table lists this clonotype with a few counts. The chain recombines TRBV3-1 with TRBJ1-6; perhaps TRBD1 as D (6 bases). V dropped 3 bases and J dropped 4 bases, with 7 bases sitting between them. In germline, CDR1 is LGHDT, CDR2 YNNKEL (reference sequence). This CDR3 has 14 residues. The CDR3 sequence: CASSHGQYNSPLHF. In nucleotides, the CDR3 is TGTGCCAGCAGCCATGGACAGTATAATTCACCCCTCCACTTT.

The J gene is TRBJ2-7, the V gene TRBV15; 9 bases fit TRBD2. The length of the CDR3 is 15 residues. The germline gives CDR1 LNHNV, CDR2 YYDKDF (reference sequence). V lost 0 bases and J lost 2; bases outside the gene matches: 2. As DNA, the CDR3 is TGTGCCACCAGCAGAGAGGGCGGGAGGGCCTACGAGCAGTACTTC. Its protein is CATSREGGRAYEQYF. Filled out from reference TRBV15 and TRBJ2-7, the complete variable domain reads DAMVIQNPRYQVTQFGKPVTLSCSQTLNHNVMYWYQQKSSQAPKLLFHYYDKDFNNEADTPDNFQSRRPNTSFCFLDIRSPGLGDTAMYLCATSREGGRAYEQYFGPGTRLTVT.

The genes are TRBV10-1 and TRBJ2-3; 7 bases match TRBD2. Germline trimming cut 5 bases from V and 4 bases from J; bases unmatched to any gene: 6. CDR3 size: 14 residues. CDR1 is WNHNN and CDR2 is SYGVQD in the germline V gene (reference sequence). The CDR3 nucleotides are TGCGCCAGCAGTCCTGGACTAGATCCAGATACGCAGTATTTT. It specifies CASSPGLDPDTQYF.

A few counts support this clonotype. V and J are TRBV5-5 and TRBJ1-1, with 7 bases aligning to TRBD1. The length of the CDR3 is 14 residues. Germline CDR1 and CDR2: SGHKS and YYEKEE (reference sequence). V lost 1 base, J lost 7 bases, and 7 bases stayed unmatched. CDR3 sequence (DNA): TGTGCCAGCAGCTTGATTGGAGGGGGCATTGAAGCTTTCTTT. Its translation is CASSLIGGGIEAFF.

J is TRBJ1-6 and V is TRBV19; 9 bases map to TRBD1. The CDR3 contains 15 residues. Germline-derived CDR1 and CDR2 are LNHDA and SQIVND (reference sequence). V lost 5 bases, J lost 8 bases, and 7 bases stayed unmatched. The CDR3 spells CASSRRDRVDSPLHF. The CDR3 DNA follows: TGTGCCAGTAGTCGGCGGGACAGGGTGGATTCACCCCTCCACTTT.

This clonotype showed up many times. The J gene is TRBJ1-1, the V gene TRBV20-1; 9 bases agree with TRBD1. The V and J ends lost 2 bases and 6 bases, in that order; junction bases with no gene match: 10. Per germline, CDR1 DFQATT and CDR2 SNEGSKA (reference sequence). This CDR3 is 15 amino acids long. CDR3 protein: CSARSTGQGRSEAFF. The CDR3 region has the DNA TGCAGTGCTAGATCAACCGGACAGGGGAGGTCTGAAGCTTTCTTT.

The V call is TRBV2, the J call TRBJ2-7; 7 bases are shared with TRBD1. Germline V lookup: CDR1 SNHLY, CDR2 FYNNEI. The CDR3 runs to 16 residues. V lost 5 bases to trimming and J lost 4 bases; unmatched junction nucleotides: 14. CDR3 in amino acids: CASSPADRIIKYEQYF. The CDR3 DNA reads as TGTGCCAGCAGTCCTGCGGACAGGATAATTAAGTACGAGCAGTACTTC.

In this sample, this clonotype turned up many times. The chain couples TRBV28 to TRBJ2-2, with a weak D call TRBD1 (5 bases). CDR3 size: 13 residues. V shed 6 bases and J shed 4 bases, with 9 bases lying between them. Germline values: CDR1 MDHEN, CDR2 SYDVKM. CDR3 sequence reads: CASRRQGTGELFF. The DNA for the CDR3 is TGTGCCAGCAGGCGCCAGGGCACCGGGGAGCTGTTTTTT.

In the case of this clonotype: This sequence may be a read error, since a much larger clone differs from it by one base. This sequence joins TRBV2 and TRBJ2-7; weak D call: TRBD2 (6 bases). From germline, CDR1 is SNHLY and CDR2 FYNNEI. The CDR3 is 14 amino acids. The CDR3 coding sequence is TGTGCCAGCACCTACACGGAGGGCTCCTACGAGCGGTACTTC. Translating it yields CASTYTEGSYERYF.

In its sample, this clonotype was seen many times. The chain has TRBV10-3 and TRBJ1-4; D gene uncertain. The germline CDR1 and CDR2 sequences are ENHRY and SYGVKD. This CDR3 region has 13 residues. V dropped 3 bases and J dropped 8 bases, with 10 bases sitting between them. The CDR3 sequence: CAISDPLNEKLFF. The CDR3 nucleotides are TGTGCCATCAGTGACCCCCTTAACGAAAAACTGTTTTTT.

This clonotype was observed many times. This sequence joins TRBV12-3 or TRBV12-4 and TRBJ1-5; D unclear. Trimming removed 2 bases from V and 7 bases from J, with 9 bases in between. This CDR3 has 13 amino acids. CDR3 in amino acids: CASSLRDRQPQHF. CDR3 DNA: TGTGCCAGCAGTTTAAGAGATAGGCAGCCCCAGCATTTT.

This clonotype appeared a few times. The chain is built from TRBV7-6 and TRBJ2-2; 8 positions match TRBD2. Germline CDR1 reads SGHVS; CDR2 reads FNYEAQ. After removal of 0 bases from V and 4 bases from J, the junction contained 4 bases not matched to a gene. The length of the CDR3 is 16 residues. CDR3 nucleotides: TGTGCCAGCAGCTTAGCGGTTAGCGGGACCACCGGGGAGCTGTTTTTT. Translating gives CASSLAVSGTTGELFF.

This clonotype was found a few times. The chain couples TRBV2 to TRBJ2-2, with D perhaps being TRBD1 or TRBD2 (5 bases each). Trimming took 8 bases from V and 6 from J, leaving 25 bases between them. The germline V gene encodes CDR1 SNHLY and CDR2 FYNNEI. The length of the CDR3 is 17 residues. CDR3 protein: CASDSGTDGFSAGELFF. Here the CDR3 DNA reads TGTGCCAGCGACTCGGGGACGGACGGTTTTAGTGCCGGGGAGCTGTTTTTT.

The J gene is TRBJ1-2, the V gene TRBV10-3; D is undetermined. The CDR3 sequence is 12 residues long. The germline V gene has CDR1 ENHRY and CDR2 SYGVKD. V was trimmed by 4 bases and J by 5 bases, leaving 8 bases between them. The CDR3 DNA reads TGTGCCATCAGTGCGTCTCAATATGGCTACACCTTC. Protein sequence: CAISASQYGYTF.

Only a few counts were recorded for this clonotype. This chain links TRBV9 with TRBJ1-2; 8 bases match TRBD1. The V segment lost 3 bases and the J segment 5 bases; nucleotides outside the gene matches: 9. CDR3 length: 15 amino acids. The germline gives CDR1 SGDLS, CDR2 YYNGEE. The CDR3 DNA reads as TGTGCCAGCAGCGCCCGGGACAGGCCTAGGTATGGCTACACCTTC. Translating gives CASSARDRPRYGYTF.

There are many counts of this clonotype. The genes are TRBV11-2 and TRBJ2-1; 7 bases are shared with TRBD2. Germline loops: CDR1 SGHAT, CDR2 FQNNGV. Trimming took 5 bases from V and 6 from J; bases not matched to a gene: 16. The CDR3 length is 17 residues. CDR3 DNA: TGTGCCAGCAGCCCCACGACCTTGCGGGAGATTGGCAATGAGCAGTTCTTC. It translates to CASSPTTLREIGNEQFF.

In the case of this clonotype: This clone may be a read error of a much larger clone one base away. The CDR3 region is CASSFEDYDYTF. In nucleotides, the CDR3 is TGTGCCAGCAGTTTTGAGGACTATGACTACACCTTC. The chain employs TRBV12-3 or TRBV12-4 and TRBJ1-2; D not certain. CDR3 length equals 12 residues.